This T cell receptor beta chain was sequenced during a study of shared clonotypes between healthy human individuals. Across the whole study: The composition of the donors was a couple of women and a few men aged 18 to 49. Study results and caveats: Generation probabilities were higher for clonotypes shared across all four sorted-subset donors than for unshared ones. Rarefaction exposed incomplete sorted-subset sequencing despite large depth.

Naive CD8 cells, CD45RO-negative and positively selected for CCR7, excluded terminally differentiated effector memory CD45RA+ cells. Genomic DNA belonging to each subset was distributed in equal measure over several immunoSEQ plates. Generated by immunoSEQ multiplex PCR, the TCRdb table keeps only in-frame clones and is missing some. The repertoire holds 630,000 or so clones, with roughly 98% as singletons. The germline V gene has CDR1 SGHRS and CDR2 YFSETQ. The CDR3 loop spans 12 amino acids. In regard to this clone: Its target is not known. The junction differs from germline at one of its ends, possibly a read error.

The source of this sequence is a man aged 30 to 39 in good health. This sequence joins TRBV5-1 and TRBJ2-7, with TRBD1 identical over 8 bases. The sample taken for sequencing was naive CD8+ T cells sorted from blood. CDR3 region: CASGQGVEGHIF. In nucleotides, the CDR3 is TGCGCCAGCGGACAGGGAGTTGAGGGACACATCTTC. Full variable domain (outside the CDR3, taken from reference TRBV5-1 and TRBJ2-7): KAGVTQTPRYLIKTRGQQVTLSCSPISGHRSVSWYQQTPGQGLQFLFEYFSETQRNKGNFPGRFSGRQFSNSRSEMNVSTLELGDSALYLCASGQGVEGHIFGPGTRLTVT.